This T cell receptor (beta chain) was recorded in a study of cytomegalovirus exposure and HLA in healthy donors. A word on this clone: Its specificity is unknown.

The PCR ran on 60 Vbeta and 13 Jbeta primers. Measured with immunoSEQ multiplex PCR; TCRdb has only the in-frame clones, and not every one. The data show about 160,000 clones, roughly four fifths seen once. Overall study results and limits: Prior analysis indicated that the majority of TCR beta V segments exhibited productivity approximately 90% or approximately 30% of the time. A reported reduction in N-insertions relative to the 666-donor mean was seen in an Asian-associated ancestry cluster in a later analysis.

This CDR3 has 15 residues. V lost 1 base and J lost 2, with 11 bases in between. In germline, CDR1 is SNHLY, CDR2 FYNNEI. The clonotype comes from a young woman in good health and CMV-seronegative. Sequenced material: PBMCs. The chain has TRBV2 and TRBJ1-1, with a possible D match to TRBD1 (6 bases). DNA for the CDR3: TGTGCCAGCAGTGAAGTAAAACAGGGCAACACTGAAGCTTTCTTT. It encodes CASSEVKQGNTEAFF. Variable domain in full (rest from reference TRBV2 and TRBJ1-1): EPEVTQTPSHQVTQMGQEVILRCVPISNHLYFYWYRQILGQKVEFLVSFYNNEISEKSEIFDDQFSVERPDGSNFTLKIRSTKLEDSAMYFCASSEVKQGNTEAFFGQGTRLTVV.